These 10 T cell receptor beta chains were sequenced from one sample in a study of blood T cell repertoires in COVID-19. Only in-frame clones appear in the TCRdb table, and some are missing; sequencing was by immunoSEQ multiplex PCR. Among under 150,000 clones listed, roughly four fifths were seen once. The material sequenced was peripheral blood. Receptor source: a woman older than 75 with active or convalescent COVID-19.

The genes are TRBV5-5 and TRBJ2-6; TRBD1 matches 11 bases. With 4 bases clipped from V and 1 base from J, the junction kept 1 base outside the gene matches. This CDR3 is 16 amino acids long. Germline CDR1 and CDR2: SGHKS and YYEKEE (reference sequence). CDR3 nucleotide sequence: TGTGCCAGCAGCGGACAGGGGGCTTCTGGGGCCAACGTCCTGACTTTC. The encoded protein is CASSGQGASGANVLTF. Filled out from reference TRBV5-5 and TRBJ2-6, the complete variable domain reads DAGVTQSPTHLIKTRGQQVTLRCSPISGHKSVSWYQQVLGQGPQFIFQYYEKEERGRGNFPDRFSARQFPNYSSELNVNALLLGDSALYLCASSGQGASGANVLTFGAGSRLTVL.

This clone was found a few times. This chain connects TRBV28 to TRBJ1-2; unclear D gene. The CDR3 contains 12 residues. V lost 1 base and J lost 8, with 8 bases in between. CDR1 and CDR2 from the germline V gene are MDHEN and SYDVKM. The CDR3 nucleotides read TGTGCCAGCAGTTTATCGCCGAGGGGCTACACCTTC. Its protein product is CASSLSPRGYTF.

This sequence joins TRBV28 and TRBJ2-2; 10 bases map to TRBD1. This CDR3 is 15 amino acids long. Germline V gives CDR1 MDHEN, CDR2 SYDVKM. With 9 bases clipped from V and 5 bases from J, the junction kept 9 bases outside the gene matches. CDR3 sequence reads: CASSGAGQGTGELFF. In DNA, the CDR3 is TGTGCCAGTTCAGGGGCGGGACAGGGGACCGGGGAGCTGTTTTTT. Drawing the rest from reference TRBV28 and TRBJ2-2, the complete variable domain is DVKVTQSSRYLVKRTGEKVFLECVQDMDHENMFWYRQDPGLGLRLIYFSYDVKMKEKGDIPEGYSVSREKKERFSLILESASTNQTSMYLCASSGAGQGTGELFFGEGSRLTVL.

This clone was seen a few times. CDR3 DNA: TGCGCCAGCAGCGACCCTGGGACTTTCTCTTCCACCTTC. Its translation: CASSDPGTFSSTF. The chain joins TRBV5-1 to TRBJ1-2; possible D gene TRBD1, 5 bases. Germline-derived CDR1 and CDR2 are SGHRS and YFSETQ. CDR3 length equals 13 residues. Trimming left V 4 bases short and J 13 bases short, with 20 bases between.

The V and J genes are TRBV6-2 or TRBV6-3 and TRBJ2-7; no firm D call. Germline CDR1 is MNHEY and CDR2 is SVGEGT. Trimming removed 2 bases at V and 4 bases at J, with 6 bases between. The CDR3 consists of 12 residues. This chain's CDR3 is CASSYTKYEQYF. The DNA of the CDR3 is TGTGCCAGCAGTTACACAAAATACGAGCAGTACTTC.

Concerning this clone itself: This sample also contains other DNA sequences that code for the same CDR3. The rearrangement links TRBV29-1 to TRBJ1-1; 10 nucleotides agree with TRBD1. Looked up from germline, CDR1 is SQVTM and CDR2 is ANQGSEA. The ends lost 7 bases at V and 1 base at J; junction bases unmatched: 3. The CDR3 contains 13 residues. The CDR3 spells CSARTGGNTEAFF. CDR3 DNA: TGCAGCGCCCGGACAGGGGGGAACACTGAAGCTTTCTTT.

The chain links TRBV6-2 or TRBV6-3 to TRBJ1-1, with D unclear. The germline V gene has CDR1 MNHEY and CDR2 SVGEGT. The CDR3 totals 12 residues. The V end was cut by 2 bases, the J end by 6 bases, with 7 bases between. The chain's CDR3 is CASSYRGAEAFF. DNA of the CDR3: TGTGCCAGCAGTTACCGGGGAGCTGAAGCTTTCTTT.

This chain links TRBV4-2 with TRBJ2-3; 7 positions match TRBD2. This CDR3 is built from 14 residues. Trimming removed 4 bases from V and 0 bases from J; junction bases left unmatched: 1. Germline CDR1 is LGHNA and CDR2 is YNFKEQ. CDR3 bases: TGTGCCAGCAGCCGAGCGGGGAGCACAGATACGCAGTATTTT. Its translation: CASSRAGSTDTQYF.

Only one count was recorded for this clone. This chain uses TRBV5-1 with TRBJ2-1, with 10 bases matching TRBD1. Trimming cost V 0 bases and J 3 bases; bases outside gene matches: 3. Per the germline V gene, CDR1 is SGHRS and CDR2 is YFSETQ. The CDR3 runs 16 residues. The CDR3 bases are TGCGCCAGCAGCTTGGAACGGACAGGGGGCTACAATGAGCAGTTCTTC. Translation gives CASSLERTGGYNEQFF. The whole variable domain, remainder taken from reference TRBV5-1 and TRBJ2-1, is KAGVTQTPRYLIKTRGQQVTLSCSPISGHRSVSWYQQTPGQGLQFLFEYFSETQRNKGNFPGRFSGRQFSNSRSEMNVSTLELGDSALYLCASSLERTGGYNEQFFGPGTRLTVL.

The J gene is TRBJ1-1, the V gene TRBV6-6; D is possibly TRBD1 (6 bases). V dropped 5 bases and J dropped 2 bases, with 12 bases sitting between them. In germline, CDR1 is MNHNY, CDR2 SVGAGI (reference sequence). CDR3 length: 14 amino acids. CDR3 sequence reads: CASSGRQDNTEAFF. The CDR3 DNA reads as TGTGCCAGCAGTGGGCGACAGGACAACACTGAAGCTTTCTTT.